This T cell receptor beta chain was captured in a study of T-cell memory formation after mild COVID-19. The V end lost 4 bases, the J end lost 12 bases, and 19 bases lay between the germline ends. This CDR3 region has 14 residues. Germline values: CDR1 SGHTA, CDR2 FQGNSA. Each CDR3 protein gets one entry after TCRdb re-called the 5' RACE reads with MiXCR. Of under 60,000 distinct CDR3 sequences detected, approximately 9.1% appear once; the ten largest clones hold about 12%. Findings and limits, study-wide: While clones contracting from day 15 to 85 were balanced between CD4 and CD8, later expanders leaned CD4+. Contracting CD4+ clones lay largely in CM and EM, with CD8+ ones residing in EMRA.

A note on this clonotype: Antigen: not known.

The chain couples TRBV7-2 to TRBJ2-1, with D perhaps TRBD2 (6 bases). Source material: PBMCs or a T cell subset sorted from them (not recorded which). The clonotype originates from an adult woman who had mild COVID-19 (a few samples of this study predate the infection). Cell type and time point are not known. The CDR3 reads CASSSPPRDVGQFF. Here the CDR3 DNA reads TGTGCCAGCAGCTCCCCCCCGCGGGATGTTGGGCAGTTCTTC.